What follows is one TCR beta chain and its context. Its antigen is unknown. This sample was taken from a study of T cell repertoires in cytomegalovirus infection. Study results and limitations: HLA-C-restricted TCR beta clonotypes specific for CMV led the ex vivo response.

The CDR3 is 12 residues long. Between the trimmed V and J ends, which lost 4 bases and 4 bases, there was a span of 7 bases. Germline CDR1 reads MNHEY; CDR2 reads SVGEGT. TCRdb analysed the reads with MiXCR anew, one entry per CDR3 protein. The sample lists over 250,000 distinct CDR3 sequences, roughly a fifth occurring once. This sample comprised cultured PBMCs, obtained from culture after CMV antigen stimulation. The chain couples TRBV6-2 or TRBV6-3 to TRBJ2-5; D remains unclear. The clonotype was recovered from a human donor in good health (CMV status not recorded). Some clones in this sample may be carry-over from other donors' samples. Here the CDR3 DNA reads TGTGCCAGCAGTTCGGTAAGAGAGACCCAGTACTTC. Protein: CASSSVRETQYF.